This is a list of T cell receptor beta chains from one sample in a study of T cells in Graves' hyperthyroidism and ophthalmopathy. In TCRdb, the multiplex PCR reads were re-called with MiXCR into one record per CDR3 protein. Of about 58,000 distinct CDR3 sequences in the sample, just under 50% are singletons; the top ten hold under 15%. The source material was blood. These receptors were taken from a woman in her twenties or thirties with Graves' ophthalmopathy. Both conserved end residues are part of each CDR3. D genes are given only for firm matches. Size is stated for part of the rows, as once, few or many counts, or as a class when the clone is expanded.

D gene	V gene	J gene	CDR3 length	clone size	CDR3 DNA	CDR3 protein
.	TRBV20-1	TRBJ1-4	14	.	TGCAGTGCTCTTCTGTGGGCGACTAATGAAAAACTGTTTTTT	CSALLWATNEKLFF
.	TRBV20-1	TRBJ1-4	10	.	TGCAGTGGCCAGAATGAAAAACTGTTTTTT	CSGQNEKLFF
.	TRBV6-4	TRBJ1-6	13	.	TGTGCCAGCAGTGTAGCGGGAAATTCACCCCTCCACTTT	CASSVAGNSPLHF
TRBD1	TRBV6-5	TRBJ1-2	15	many	TGTGCCAGCAGTTCCTACAGGGGGACCCTCTATGGCTACACCTTC	CASSSYRGTLYGYTF
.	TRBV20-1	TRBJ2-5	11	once	TGCAGTGCTAGAGATCAGGTTGCCCAGTACTTC	CSARDQVAQYF
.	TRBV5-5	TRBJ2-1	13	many	TGTGCCAGCAGCTTGACAGGGAAAGTTGAGCAGTTCTTC	CASSLTGKVEQFF
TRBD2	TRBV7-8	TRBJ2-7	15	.	TGTGCCAGCAGCTTAGAGGGACTAGCGGGTCGGGAGCAGTACTTC	CASSLEGLAGREQYF
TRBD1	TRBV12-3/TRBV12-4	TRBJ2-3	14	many	TGTGCCAGCAGTAGAACAGGGGGCGAGGATACGCAGTATTTT	CASSRTGGEDTQYF
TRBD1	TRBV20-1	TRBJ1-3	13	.	TGCAGTGCCCGGGGACAGGGAAGAGACACCATGTATTTT	CSARGQGRDTMYF
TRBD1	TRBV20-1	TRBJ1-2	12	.	TGCAGTGCTCCAAGGACAGGGTATGGCTACACCTTC	CSAPRTGYGYTF
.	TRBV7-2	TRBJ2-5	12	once	TGTGCCAGCAGCTCCTGGAGGGAGACCCAGTACTTC	CASSSWRETQYF
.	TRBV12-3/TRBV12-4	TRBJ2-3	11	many	TGTGCCAGCAGTTCCACAGATACGCAGTATTTT	CASSSTDTQYF
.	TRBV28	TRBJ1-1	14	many	TGTGCCAGCAGACCCCCCGCACGGAACACTGAAGCTTTCTTT	CASRPPARNTEAFF
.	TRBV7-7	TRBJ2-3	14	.	TGTGCTAGCAGCTCCGGGGAGGTTCCAGATACGCAGTATTTT	CASSSGEVPDTQYF
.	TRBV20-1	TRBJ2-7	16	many	TGCAGTGCTAGTTTCGGGGCGGGTGAGTTGGCCTACGAGCAGTACTTC	CSASFGAGELAYEQYF
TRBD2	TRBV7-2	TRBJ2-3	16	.	TGTGCCAGCAGCCTAGGGTTGGGGAGGGGCACAGATACGCAGTATTTT	CASSLGLGRGTDTQYF
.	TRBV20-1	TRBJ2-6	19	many	TGCAGTGCTAGAGCTAAAATACACCCAGATCCCTCTGGGGCCAACGTCCTGACTTTC	CSARAKIHPDPSGANVLTF
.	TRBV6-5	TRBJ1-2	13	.	.	CAGSCVPGYGCTF
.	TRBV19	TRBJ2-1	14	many	TGTGCCAGTAGTAGTAACAGGGGAGGCAATGAGCAGTTCTTC	CASSSNRGGNEQFF
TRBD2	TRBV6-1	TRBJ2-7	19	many	TGTGCCAGCAGACTACCATTAAGGACTAGCGGGAGGGAAACCTACGAGCAGTACTTC	CASRLPLRTSGRETYEQYF
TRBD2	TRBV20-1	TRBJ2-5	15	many	TGCAGTGCTAGGGGTAGCGGGAGGGCCAGTGAGACCCAGTACTTC	CSARGSGRASETQYF
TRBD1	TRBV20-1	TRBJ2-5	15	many	TGCAGTGCTATAGGGACAGGGGGCCAACAAGAGACCCAGTACTTC	CSAIGTGGQQETQYF
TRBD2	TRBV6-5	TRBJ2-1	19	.	TGTGCCAGCAGGGGAGGGAGACTAGCGGTGTTTTCCTCCTACAATGAGCAGTTCTTC	CASRGGRLAVFSSYNEQFF
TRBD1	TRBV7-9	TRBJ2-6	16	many	TGTGCCAGCAGCTTTACAGGGGGACCTGGGGCCAACGTCCTGACTTTC	CASSFTGGPGANVLTF
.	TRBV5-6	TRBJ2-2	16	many	TGTGCCAGCAGCTTGGGTCAGGGTACGAACACCGGGGAGCTGTTTTTT	CASSLGQGTNTGELFF
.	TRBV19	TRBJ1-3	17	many	TGTGCCAGTAGTCAGCCGTCTGGGCGAGCCTCTGGAAACACCATATATTTT	CASSQPSGRASGNTIYF
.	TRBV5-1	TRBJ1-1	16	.	TGCGCCAGCAGCCAGGACTTAGCGGGGGCAGTGACTGAAGCTTTCTTT	CASSQDLAGAVTEAFF
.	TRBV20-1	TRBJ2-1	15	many	TGCAGTGCCCCTGATTGGGGCGGGACCTACAATGAGCAGTTCTTC	CSAPDWGGTYNEQFF
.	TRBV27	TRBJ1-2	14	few	.	CASSSGGQQGGYTF
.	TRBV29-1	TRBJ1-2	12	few	TGCAGCGTTTCACATCCCGGGCGAGGCTACACCTTC	CSVSHPGRGYTF
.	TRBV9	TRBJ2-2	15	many	TGTGCCAGCAGCGGCCTCCAGGGGGGCACCGGGGAGCTGTTTTTT	CASSGLQGGTGELFF
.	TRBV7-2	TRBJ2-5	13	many	TGTGCCAGCAGTACGAGGACGCAAGAGACCCAGTACTTC	CASSTRTQETQYF
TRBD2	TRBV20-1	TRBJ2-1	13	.	TGCAGTGCTACTAGCGGGAGTGATGGTGAGCAGTTCTTC	CSATSGSDGEQFF
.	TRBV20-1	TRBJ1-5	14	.	TGCAGTGCTAGTCGTCCTGGAGGTCAAGAGACCCAGCATTTT	CSASRPGGQETQHF
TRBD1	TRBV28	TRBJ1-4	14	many	TGTGCCAGCAGTTCAGGGACAGGGGGGAGAAAACTGTTTTTT	CASSSGTGGRKLFF
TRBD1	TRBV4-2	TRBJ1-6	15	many	TGTGCCAGCAGCCAAGGGGGGACAGGGGTTTCACCCCTCCACTTT	CASSQGGTGVSPLHF
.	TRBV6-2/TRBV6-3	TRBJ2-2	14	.	TGTGCCAGCAGTCAAGGGCGGGACACCGGGGAGCTGTTTTTT	CASSQGRDTGELFF
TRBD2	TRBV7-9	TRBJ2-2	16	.	TGTGCCAGCAGCCCGGGACTAGCGGGAGGTCCCGGGGAGCTGTTTTTT	CASSPGLAGGPGELFF
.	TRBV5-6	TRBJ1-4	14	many	TGTGCCAGCAGCGGCAGGAACCTAAATGAAAAACTGTTTTTT	CASSGRNLNEKLFF
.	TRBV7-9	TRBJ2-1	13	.	TGTGCCAGCTTGGGAGGGGGAGGAGGTGAGCAGTTCTTC	CASLGGGGGEQFF
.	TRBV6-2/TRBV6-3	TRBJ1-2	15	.	TGTGCCAGCAGTTACCCAGCGGGCACCCTAAAGGGCTACACCTTC	CASSYPAGTLKGYTF
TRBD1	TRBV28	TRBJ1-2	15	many	TGTGCCAGCAGTCCAGGGACAGGGGGCGCCTCTGGCTACACCTTC	CASSPGTGGASGYTF
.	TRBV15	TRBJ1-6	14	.	TGTGCCACCAGCAGAGCTCCCGGGGGGTCACCCCTCCACTTT	CATSRAPGGSPLHF
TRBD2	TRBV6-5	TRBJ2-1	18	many	TGTGCCAGCAGTTACTTGCCCAGGGAAGCGGGAGGGCCGAATGAGCAGTTCTTC	CASSYLPREAGGPNEQFF
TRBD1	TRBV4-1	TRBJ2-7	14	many	TGCGCCAGCAGCCAGACAGGGCTTTCCTACGAGCAGTACTTC	CASSQTGLSYEQYF
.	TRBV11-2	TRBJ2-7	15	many	TGTGCCAGCAGCTTAGCTGGGAGGCTCTCCTACGAGCAGTACTTC	CASSLAGRLSYEQYF
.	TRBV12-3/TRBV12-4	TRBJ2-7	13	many	TGTGCCAGCAGTTTATTAGTGAGGCACGAGCAGTACTTC	CASSLLVRHEQYF
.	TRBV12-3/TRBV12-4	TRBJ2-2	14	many	TGTGCCAGCAGTTTAGCTTCTTACAGTGGGGAGCTGTTTTTT	CASSLASYSGELFF